These 5 T cell receptor beta chains came from one sample sequenced in a study of post-analysis software for immune sequencing data. The TCR beta cDNA libraries carried unique molecular identifiers. Via MiXCR, TCRdb re-called the PCR reads, giving one row per CDR3 protein. The data hold almost 700,000 distinct CDR3 sequences, with approximately 59% observed a single time. Study outcomes and limitations: TRBV5-6, TRBV5-1 and TRBV20-1 were among four or five TRBV segments more frequent in patients than controls.

These TCRs are of unknown antigen specificity. The sequenced sample consisted of blood. The receptors come from a girl aged 2 to 10 with multiple sclerosis.

The chain couples TRBV6-1 to TRBJ1-2, with D perhaps TRBD1 (5 bases). This CDR3 contains 16 residues. Germline-derived CDR1 and CDR2 are MNHNS and SASEGT. V shed 6 bases and J shed 0 bases, with 17 bases lying between them. The CDR3 DNA sequence: TGTGCCAGCAGCGGACCGGCGGGGCAAGCTAACTATGGCTACACCTTC. It yields the protein CASSGPAGQANYGYTF.

This clonotype has a handful of counts. This chain uses TRBV6-2 or TRBV6-3 with TRBJ2-6; perhaps TRBD1 as D (5 bases). CDR3 length: 14 residues. Germline assignment: CDR1 MNHEY and CDR2 SVGEGT. Trimming cost V 6 bases and J 0 bases, with 6 bases left between them. The CDR3 reads CASRQVSGANVLTF. DNA of the CDR3: TGTGCCAGCAGACAGGTCTCTGGGGCCAACGTCCTGACTTTC.

This rearrangement joins TRBV10-3 to TRBJ2-1, with 9 bases lining up with TRBD2. Germline CDR1 ENHRY, CDR2 SYGVKD. The CDR3 spans 15 residues. The V and J ends lost 3 bases and 6 bases, in that order; junction bases with no gene match: 6. CDR3 in amino acids: CAISDSRGGLNEQFF. In DNA, the CDR3 is TGTGCCATCAGTGATTCGCGGGGGGGCCTCAATGAGCAGTTCTTC.

CDR3 in DNA: TGTGCCAGCGGAATACAGGGTCTTGGAAACACCATATATTTT. It encodes CASGIQGLGNTIYF. The chain employs TRBV2 and TRBJ1-3; a weak D match, TRBD1 (6 bases). Germline V gives CDR1 SNHLY, CDR2 FYNNEI. CDR3 length equals 14 residues. Trimming took off 8 bases at V and 3 bases at J, with 14 bases between the two ends.

The chain carries TRBV6-6 and TRBJ2-1; no clear D gene. Trimming took 2 bases from V and 0 from J, leaving 8 bases between them. Germline V CDR1 and CDR2: MNHNY, SVGAGI (reference sequence). CDR3 size: 15 residues. The CDR3 DNA reads as TGTGCCAGCAGTTACCCAGGAGCCTCCTACAATGAGCAGTTCTTC. Protein product: CASSYPGASYNEQFF.